These T cell receptor beta chains were read from a single sample in a study of blood T cells in healthy people across ages. One entry per CDR3 protein results from TCRdb running MiXCR on the 5' RACE reads. The sample consists of around 940,000 distinct CDR3 sequences, just over 50% of them appearing once. The source material was blood. The receptors come from a woman aged 55-69 years in good health. Each CDR3 is given without its conserved first and last residue. The order of the fields is V gene, clone size, D gene, J gene, CDR3 protein. A D gene is named only where the DNA matches it firmly. Rows give clone size only sometimes, using once, few, many, or a class for an expanded clone.

v_gene: TRBV27; abundance: many; d_gene: NA; j_gene: TRBJ2-5; CDR3aa: ASSLGLRETQY
v_gene: TRBV21-1; abundance: few; d_gene: NA; j_gene: TRBJ2-7; CDR3aa: ATSRQGAYEQY
v_gene: TRBV18; abundance: NA; d_gene: NA; j_gene: TRBJ1-1; CDR3aa: ASSPPSNREAF
v_gene: TRBV28; abundance: few; d_gene: TRBD2; j_gene: TRBJ2-3; CDR3aa: ASSSRTSSDTQY
v_gene: TRBV6-6; abundance: NA; d_gene: TRBD2; j_gene: TRBJ2-7; CDR3aa: ASRDWGGISYEQY
v_gene: TRBV12-3/TRBV12-4; abundance: NA; d_gene: NA; j_gene: TRBJ2-5; CDR3aa: ASSLNRMETQY
v_gene: TRBV7-9; abundance: many; d_gene: NA; j_gene: TRBJ1-2; CDR3aa: ASSLDKTYGYT
v_gene: TRBV27; abundance: NA; d_gene: TRBD1; j_gene: TRBJ1-2; CDR3aa: ASSEQGGGYT
v_gene: TRBV7-8; abundance: NA; d_gene: NA; j_gene: TRBJ1-2; CDR3aa: ASSLARIEGDYGYT
v_gene: TRBV4-1; abundance: NA; d_gene: TRBD1; j_gene: TRBJ2-4; CDR3aa: ASSQTGGGIAKNIQY
v_gene: TRBV12-3/TRBV12-4; abundance: few; d_gene: TRBD1; j_gene: TRBJ1-1; CDR3aa: ASQRTTTGLNTEAF
v_gene: TRBV20-1; abundance: NA; d_gene: NA; j_gene: TRBJ1-2; CDR3aa: SGAGAGGYT
v_gene: TRBV28; abundance: NA; d_gene: NA; j_gene: TRBJ2-7; CDR3aa: ASTGGGRRVYEQY
v_gene: TRBV5-1; abundance: NA; d_gene: TRBD2; j_gene: TRBJ2-1; CDR3aa: ASSLSGGSEQF
v_gene: TRBV12-3/TRBV12-4; abundance: NA; d_gene: TRBD2; j_gene: TRBJ2-1; CDR3aa: ASSRSRTGRTNNEQF
v_gene: TRBV3-1; abundance: once; d_gene: TRBD2; j_gene: NA; CDR3aa: ASSPRLAIYNEQY
v_gene: TRBV20-1; abundance: once; d_gene: NA; j_gene: TRBJ1-6; CDR3aa: SAQSSYNSPLH
v_gene: TRBV5-5; abundance: NA; d_gene: TRBD1; j_gene: TRBJ2-6; CDR3aa: ASSVDRVRPGANVLT
v_gene: TRBV20-1; abundance: NA; d_gene: TRBD2; j_gene: TRBJ2-1; CDR3aa: SADQDLGGGPGEQF
v_gene: TRBV7-2; abundance: NA; d_gene: TRBD1; j_gene: TRBJ2-3; CDR3aa: ASPQGTGVDTQY
v_gene: TRBV10-3; abundance: NA; d_gene: TRBD2; j_gene: TRBJ2-1; CDR3aa: AISALAGYNGQF
v_gene: TRBV20-1; abundance: NA; d_gene: NA; j_gene: TRBJ2-1; CDR3aa: SASGESSYNEQF
v_gene: TRBV6-6; abundance: NA; d_gene: NA; j_gene: TRBJ1-5; CDR3aa: ASSAQENSNQPQH
v_gene: TRBV29-1; abundance: NA; d_gene: NA; j_gene: TRBJ2-7; CDR3aa: SVAGRGHYEQY
v_gene: TRBV20-1; abundance: NA; d_gene: NA; j_gene: TRBJ2-7; CDR3aa: SASEGNNEQY
v_gene: TRBV4-1; abundance: NA; d_gene: TRBD2; j_gene: NA; CDR3aa: ASSQRLAGNQETQY
v_gene: TRBV7-8; abundance: NA; d_gene: NA; j_gene: TRBJ2-5; CDR3aa: ASSLEAQGQETQY
v_gene: TRBV9; abundance: few; d_gene: NA; j_gene: TRBJ2-4; CDR3aa: ASSAPGSKNIQY
v_gene: TRBV28; abundance: NA; d_gene: NA; j_gene: TRBJ1-2; CDR3aa: ASRKLQGGYT
v_gene: TRBV19; abundance: NA; d_gene: NA; j_gene: TRBJ2-1; CDR3aa: ASSMRGWNNEQF
v_gene: TRBV18; abundance: NA; d_gene: NA; j_gene: NA; CDR3aa: ASSPLPGWKTYEQY
v_gene: TRBV20-1; abundance: few; d_gene: TRBD2; j_gene: TRBJ2-5; CDR3aa: SARELRLAEETQY
v_gene: TRBV29-1; abundance: few; d_gene: TRBD1; j_gene: TRBJ2-5; CDR3aa: SVADRGWVQETQY
v_gene: TRBV20-1; abundance: NA; d_gene: NA; j_gene: TRBJ1-2; CDR3aa: SARDMGYT
v_gene: TRBV5-5; abundance: NA; d_gene: TRBD2; j_gene: TRBJ2-3; CDR3aa: ASSLAGLAGESSTDTQY
v_gene: TRBV2; abundance: NA; d_gene: TRBD1; j_gene: TRBJ1-2; CDR3aa: ASSEEGAGANYGYT
v_gene: TRBV2; abundance: once; d_gene: TRBD2; j_gene: TRBJ2-5; CDR3aa: ASSENGLAGDEQY
v_gene: TRBV7-2; abundance: NA; d_gene: NA; j_gene: TRBJ2-1; CDR3aa: ASTPGRLSSYNEQF
v_gene: TRBV7-2; abundance: few; d_gene: TRBD2; j_gene: TRBJ2-7; CDR3aa: ASSRAGGAYEQY
v_gene: TRBV4-1; abundance: NA; d_gene: NA; j_gene: TRBJ2-7; CDR3aa: ASSQGWGLAYYEQY
v_gene: TRBV13; abundance: NA; d_gene: TRBD2; j_gene: TRBJ2-3; CDR3aa: VSIWAGVADTQY
v_gene: TRBV4-1; abundance: few; d_gene: NA; j_gene: TRBJ2-7; CDR3aa: ASSPLDGSYEQY
v_gene: TRBV20-1; abundance: NA; d_gene: TRBD2; j_gene: TRBJ2-1; CDR3aa: SALWTSGSHNEQF
v_gene: TRBV27; abundance: NA; d_gene: NA; j_gene: TRBJ2-2; CDR3aa: ASSLSGIGELF
v_gene: TRBV7-2; abundance: NA; d_gene: NA; j_gene: TRBJ2-5; CDR3aa: ASSLSVREETQY
v_gene: TRBV29-1; abundance: few; d_gene: TRBD2; j_gene: TRBJ2-3; CDR3aa: SVDASGIKGTDTQY
v_gene: TRBV25-1; abundance: few; d_gene: NA; j_gene: TRBJ2-5; CDR3aa: ASSVRVETQY
v_gene: TRBV2; abundance: once; d_gene: NA; j_gene: TRBJ1-4; CDR3aa: ASRVQGAGEKLF
v_gene: TRBV20-1; abundance: NA; d_gene: NA; j_gene: TRBJ1-1; CDR3aa: SATRAGFEAF
v_gene: TRBV7-2; abundance: few; d_gene: NA; j_gene: TRBJ2-1; CDR3aa: ASSLVGGMAYNEQF
v_gene: TRBV24-1; abundance: NA; d_gene: NA; j_gene: TRBJ2-7; CDR3aa: AVGPPGEQY
v_gene: TRBV6-4; abundance: few; d_gene: NA; j_gene: TRBJ1-2; CDR3aa: ASRPQGPDGYT
v_gene: TRBV2; abundance: few; d_gene: NA; j_gene: TRBJ2-7; CDR3aa: ASSVGVLYEQY
v_gene: TRBV27; abundance: NA; d_gene: NA; j_gene: TRBJ2-1; CDR3aa: ASSAHNGGHEQF
v_gene: TRBV20-1; abundance: NA; d_gene: TRBD2; j_gene: TRBJ2-3; CDR3aa: SAPSGWDTQY
v_gene: TRBV15; abundance: NA; d_gene: NA; j_gene: TRBJ2-1; CDR3aa: ATSMGPEIYNEQF
v_gene: TRBV24-1; abundance: NA; d_gene: NA; j_gene: TRBJ1-2; CDR3aa: ATSDWRGKNYGYT
v_gene: TRBV6-6; abundance: NA; d_gene: TRBD2; j_gene: TRBJ2-3; CDR3aa: ASSKTSGRSDTQY
v_gene: TRBV27; abundance: NA; d_gene: TRBD1; j_gene: TRBJ1-4; CDR3aa: ASSATGTANEKLF
v_gene: TRBV10-3; abundance: few; d_gene: NA; j_gene: TRBJ2-1; CDR3aa: APLGNEQF